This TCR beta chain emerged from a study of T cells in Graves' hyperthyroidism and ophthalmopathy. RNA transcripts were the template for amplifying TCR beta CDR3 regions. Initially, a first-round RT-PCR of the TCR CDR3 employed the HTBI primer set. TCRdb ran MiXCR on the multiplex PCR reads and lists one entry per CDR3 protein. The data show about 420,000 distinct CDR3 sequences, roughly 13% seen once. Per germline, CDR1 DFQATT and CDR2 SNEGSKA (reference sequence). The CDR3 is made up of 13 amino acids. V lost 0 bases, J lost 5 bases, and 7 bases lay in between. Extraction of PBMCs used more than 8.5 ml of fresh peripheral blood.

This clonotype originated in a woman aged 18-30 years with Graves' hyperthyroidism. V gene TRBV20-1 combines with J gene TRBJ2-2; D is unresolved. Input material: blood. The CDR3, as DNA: TGCAGTGCTAGAGATTTAGGGACCGGGGAGCTGTTTTTT. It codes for CSARDLGTGELFF.